Given below is one T cell receptor (beta chain) in context. Its antigen is as yet unknown. The treatment was: some 20 received Ad26.COV2.S at low or high dose, single or two shots; 5 received placebo; per-sample allocation not given. After the first vaccine or placebo injection, samples were drawn on day 63. Within Boston, the person who donated was an adult of 18-55 years. The data were taken from a study of Ad26.COV2.S vaccination and SARS-CoV-2 variants. About the research overall: Participant was drawn from the COV1001 Ad26.COV2.S trial arm. By the intramuscular route, Ad26.COV2.S was given once, or twice 56 days apart. Findings of the study overall: Vaccine recipients surpassed placebo recipients in spike-specific TCR breadth.

Germline V gene data show CDR1 as MNHNS and CDR2 as SASEGT. The CDR3 totals 15 residues. The V and J ends lost 2 bases and 0 bases, in that order; junction bases with no gene match: 3. Sequenced by immunoSEQ multiplex PCR; TCRdb stores in-frame clones only, minus some. The sample has some 400,000 clones, around 89% seen once. The sequence came from a person between 18 and 65 years old who received the Ad26.COV2.S COVID-19 vaccine or a placebo. This rearrangement joins TRBV6-1 to TRBJ1-1; 7 nucleotides agree with TRBD1. The specimen comprised peripheral blood, sampled in a trial of Ad26.COV2.S vaccine versus placebo. CDR3 residues: CASSEQGQLNTEAFF. As DNA, the CDR3 is TGTGCCAGCAGTGAACAGGGACAGTTGAACACTGAAGCTTTCTTT.